This TCR beta chain was obtained from a study of cytomegalovirus exposure and HLA in healthy donors (dated by TCRdb to 2016 to 2017). At the level of the whole study: In an earlier analysis of roughly 500 of the donors, 276 Gb of sequence data and 117 million unique TCR beta sequences from about 190 million T cells were reported. An early release that covered about 600 HLA-typed donors contained approximately 300 gigabases of sequencing data and tens of millions of unique TCR sequences. Among the roughly 380 genotyped donors, around 81% belonged to the genetic ancestry cluster associated with self-reported Caucasian donors. The aim of the study was to test whether cataloging public T cell receptors could identify signatures of past pathogen exposure. Using immunosequencing, the study profiled T cell repertoires from 666 subjects and related those repertoires to cytomegalovirus serostatus. Besides the first cohort of 500 to 700 subjects, a separate validation cohort made up of 120 different subjects was used. The study combined high-throughput TCR immunosequencing, statistical association of individual TCRs with disease status, and machine learning to predict cytomegalovirus infection status. In a later analysis, previously published TCR beta repertoires from 550 to 700 donors were re-analyzed and high-resolution HLA genotyping was added so that TCR occurrence patterns could be studied. The later analysis used no new phenotypic data to find candidate immune exposures, relying instead on TCR beta sequences and their occurrence across donors. To decide whether each TCR beta V gene segment behaved as functional or pseudogenic, an earlier analysis of over 500 of the donors relied on high-throughput TCR beta sequencing. Donor age, sex, ethnicity and CMV serostatus were compiled alongside the repertoire data. A later genetic analysis took genome-wide SNP genotypes for about 65% of the 666 donors and used that subset as a discovery cohort. All discovery cohort repertoires had been generated using a single sequencing platform. HLA typing covered class I and class II loci at four-digit resolution. The number of donors typed differed by locus, with roughly 629-640 for A, B, C, DRB1 and DQB1, about 500 for DQA1, 600 to 610 for DPA1, and approximately 470 for DPB1. Because of strong linkage in the cohort, a few DR-DQ haplotypes were treated as single units for association and clustering. Among around 400 genotyped donors of the cohort, an average of about 240,000 unique TCR beta nucleotide sequences were sequenced per donor, roughly 18% of them non-productive.

V is pared back by 11 bases and J by 4 bases, with 14 bases lying between the germline termini. For CDR1 and CDR2, the germline V gene (reference sequence) lists MNHEY and SMNVEV. The CDR3 holds 13 amino acids from the cysteine to the phenylalanine. Just CDR3 DNA is preserved here, 39 bases in frame from base 1. Points on this clone: Its antigen specificity is not known. No much larger clone exists at a distance of one base, and base qualities are not known.

Paper-wide results and their limitations: At a false discovery rate of 0.05, a later analysis linked 15,000 to 20,000 TCR beta sequences to specific HLA alleles. A later analysis found that TCR association rates varied across HLA loci, with DRB1 alleles showing the most associated TCRs and HLA-C alleles the fewest. In an earlier analysis of around 600 of the donors, most TCR beta V segments were observed in productive rearrangements about 90% or about 30% of the time, broadly matching IMGT annotations. In a later analysis, HLA-associated TCR beta chains showed more clonal expansion and lower generation probabilities than non-associated chains that were equally common. Because counts were too low, some 16 rarely observed V segments, including chromosome 9 orphons, were excluded from the earlier analysis of about 500 of the donors. A further reported finding was that TCR beta sequences accurately predicted the HLA-A and HLA-B alleles for most subjects in the first cohort. Sequencing depth was assumed to be roughly uniform across donors in the presence/absence analyses, though that assumption may not hold. Correlated functional status among segregating V segments might reflect linkage disequilibrium, but an unknown experimental factor could not be ruled out. The authors suggested that the approach could potentially be extended to other disease states and immunological phenotypes. Some IMGT-functional V segments, including TRBV6-2 and TRBV6-3, could not be distinguished by the 87-base-pair reads and were therefore excluded. In both the original and validation cohorts, the classifier was reported to diagnose cytomegalovirus status with high specificity and sensitivity. Three of the identified cytomegalovirus-associated TCR beta chains were confirmed in vitro to be specific for cytomegalovirus antigens. An association between a missense DCLRE1C variant and V-gene and J-gene trimming of TCR beta chains was found in a later genetic analysis and replicated in an independent cohort. In a later analysis, several top co-occurrence clusters were reported to appear linked to parvovirus B19, influenza, CMV and Epstein-Barr virus. A later analysis found that most CMV-associated TCR beta chains appeared HLA-restricted, with HLA associations seemingly driven largely by CMV exposure. Because HLA typing was missing for some donors at each locus, association tests included only the typed subset. This cohort had only TCR beta chains sequenced, and the lack of alpha or paired-chain data limited which features could be detected. When HLA alleles, especially DR and DQ, strongly co-occurred, TCR associations were difficult to assign to individual alleles. Across donors, most TCR sequences were observed very rarely, whereas some public TCRs were present in many individuals. CMV serostatus was the only immune exposure information available for the cohort. A cluster of highly shared sequence variants was judged likely to represent a technical artifact of the sequencing pipeline. In the study, some 160 TCR beta chains were listed as associated with cytomegalovirus. Compared with the 666-donor mean, donors in an Asian-associated ancestry cluster had fewer N-insertions in productive TCRs, according to a later genetic analysis.

The library was obtained by the immunoSEQ multiplex PCR assay. A mixture of 60 forward primers for TCR Vbeta segments and 13 reverse primers for TCR Jbeta segments was used in the multiplex PCR. The CDR3 region of rearranged TCR beta genes was amplified from genomic DNA with a multiplex PCR assay. Amplified TCR beta libraries were sequenced as 87-base-pair reads on the Illumina HiSeq System. The source study handled its data this way. A later analysis counted 75 million to 100 million unique TCR beta chains across the approximately 700 repertoires, and 9 million to 14 million of these chains were shared by at least two donors. To remove PCR and sequencing errors, raw reads were error-corrected and collapsed into unique sequences using a nearest-neighbor algorithm that merged closely related sequences. Alignment of CDR3 sequences to IMGT reference sequences was used to assign V, D and J gene segments. Each retained sequence needed at least a six-nucleotide match to both a V gene segment and a J gene segment. Rearrangements were called productive when the CDR3 lacked stop codons and stayed in frame with V and J; all others were non-productive. CDR3 was defined by IMGT convention, running from the second conserved V-encoded cysteine to the conserved J-encoded phenylalanine. The earlier analysis of fewer than 700 of the donors excluded sequences that lacked an unambiguous match to a single V gene segment. In an earlier analysis of roughly 600 of the donors, a V segment was called functional when productive rearrangements were above 56.7%, and segregating when the standard deviation between donors exceeded 5%. A statistical classification framework was developed to diagnose cytomegalovirus status using the catalog of TCR beta chain sequences. In a later analysis, V and J genes were assigned by comparing TCR nucleotide sequences against IMGT/GENE-DB human TR gene sequences. In a later analysis, CDR3 sequences and most-parsimonious VDJ recombination scenarios were assigned using the TCRdist pipeline. In a later analysis, each TCR beta chain was defined by its CDR3 amino acid sequence together with its V-gene family, and reads without a unique V-gene family were excluded. As a way to deal with suspected cross-contamination and a sequencing artifact, a later analysis dropped hundreds of nucleotide sequences that were highly shared and had low generation probability. A later analysis calculated a clonal expansion index for each public chain from normalized within-repertoire ranks of inferred template counts. A later analysis computed generation probabilities with a VDJ recombination model fitted to out-of-frame rearrangements, and checked the results against IGoR. In a later analysis, TCR-TCR, TCR-HLA and TCR-CMV co-occurrence was scored with hypergeometric tests, and a repertoire-size bias correction was applied to TCR pairs. A later analysis estimated false discovery rates by permuting HLA or CMV assignments 20 times. In a later analysis, co-occurring TCRs were grouped using DBSCAN, and TCRdist sequence similarity was added for clustering within HLA-allele-positive subsets. For co-occurrence clustering, repertoires with fewer than 30,000 or more than 120,000 public chains were excluded, along with about five repertoires with anomalous nucleotide sharing. TCRdb provides this immuneACCESS table in a form limited to in-frame rearrangements. Some clones are lacking; in checked studies, under half of them reflect an unresolved V gene, and why the rest are absent is not known. Clone size and V and J calls were adopted from that table, with D and trimming inferred from the DNA. The sample table contains around 120,000 clones; only one count was recorded for 80% of them. Of the sample, 7.5% to 9% falls within the top ten clones.

The cohort comprised 550 to 700 healthy bone marrow donors. At the time of sampling, every cohort member was nominally healthy, though immune exposures that went unrecorded were likely present. The donor was CMV seropositive and was included in the group of around 300 seropositive cohort members. A peripheral blood sample was provided by each donor, and peripheral blood mononuclear cells were used for TCR beta sequencing. Genomic DNA extraction from the blood cell samples was performed with the Qiagen DNeasy Blood Extraction Kit. In this chain, TRBV27 is recombined with TRBJ2-2, with a tentative D gene TRBD2 over 7 matching bases. Sequencing used PBMCs. The TCR was taken from a female donor in good health and CMV-seropositive. The nucleotides read TGTGCCTCCCAGAGGGGGGGCACCGGGGAGCTGTTTTTT. Translation gives CASQRGGTGELFF.